This paragraph reports one T cell receptor (beta chain). Its antigen is unidentified. Time point noted: newly diagnosed GD, antithyroid drugs for less than 3 months. The TCR library was made from RNA extracted from PBMCs. The sample is drawn from a study of regulatory T cells in long-lasting Graves disease. Notes on the study in general: It was in persistent disease that TRBV28, TRBJ1-2 and TRBJ2-5 were favored.

Construction of the TCR beta libraries employed iRepertoire HTBI primers in conjunction with Arm-PCR of CDR3 regions. TCRdb analysed the multiplex PCR reads with MiXCR anew, one entry per CDR3 protein. The profile covers approximately 400,000 distinct CDR3 sequences, with 15% appearing a single time and approximately 7.8% taken by the ten largest. CDR3 length: 14 residues. Germline loops: CDR1 GTSNPN, CDR2 SVGIG (reference sequence). V was shortened by 0 bases and J by 6 bases, with 12 bases between the two germline ends. The data were also submitted as part of a second study, on T cells in Graves' hyperthyroidism and ophthalmopathy.

The chain joins TRBV30 to TRBJ2-1; perhaps TRBD2 as D (7 bases). The starting material was peripheral blood mononuclear cells (PBMCs), obtained at new diagnosis, from a patient treated with antithyroid drugs. The origin of this receptor is a woman aged 40 to 49 with Graves disease. The CDR3: CAWSVQGGGNEQFF. Here the CDR3 DNA reads TGTGCCTGGAGTGTACAAGGGGGGGGCAATGAGCAGTTCTTC. The whole variable domain, filled in from reference TRBV30 and TRBJ2-1, reads SQTIHQWPATLVQPVGSPLSLECTVEGTSNPNLYWYRQAAGRGLQLLFYSVGIGQISSEVPQNLSASRPQDRQFILSSKKLLLSDSGFYLCAWSVQGGGNEQFFGPGTRLTVL.